This is a list of T cell receptor beta chains from one sample in a study of molecular identifiers for immune sequencing clone quantification. One entry per CDR3 protein results from TCRdb running MiXCR on the PCR reads. The sample has some 580,000 distinct CDR3 sequences; around 25% are singletons. The sequencing input was naive CD8+ T cells from blood, with Jurkat cell RNA spiked in. Source of these receptors: a human donor in good health. Some libraries in this study had Jurkat cell RNA spiked in. Each CDR3 is given with its conserved first and last residue. A D gene is named only where the DNA matches it firmly. Clone size, where shown, is once, few, many, or a class for clones that have expanded.

D	J	size	V	CDR3	DNA
TRBD1	TRBJ2-7	few	TRBV28	CASSFRGPKSYEQYF	TGTGCCAGCAGTTTTAGGGGGCCGAAATCCTACGAGCAGTACTTC
TRBD2	TRBJ2-5	few	TRBV7-3	CASSKGLAGRQETQYF	TGTGCCAGCAGCAAAGGACTAGCGGGAAGACAAGAGACCCAGTACTTC
TRBD2	TRBJ2-3	few	TRBV11-2	CASSLALTSGITDTQYF	TGTGCCAGCAGCTTAGCTCTGACTAGCGGGATTACAGATACGCAGTATTTT
TRBD2	TRBJ2-3	few	TRBV7-9	CASSGLGVREGLYTQYF	TGTGCCAGCAGCGGCCTGGGAGTGCGGGAGGGCTTGTATACGCAGTATTTT
.	TRBJ2-7	.	TRBV7-6	CASGLAPAESSYEQYF	TGTGCCAGCGGCTTAGCGCCGGCGGAAAGCTCCTACGAGCAGTACTTC
.	TRBJ2-5	many	TRBV24-1	CATSDPDGGETQYF	TGTGCCACCAGTGACCCCGATGGAGGGGAGACCCAGTACTTC
TRBD1	TRBJ2-7	.	TRBV5-6	CASSLRDRATYEQYF	TGTGCCAGCAGCTTACGGGACAGGGCCACCTACGAGCAGTACTTC
.	TRBJ2-5	few	TRBV3-1	CASSQGGQGVFQETQYF	TGTGCCAGCAGCCAAGGGGGGCAGGGAGTTTTCCAAGAGACCCAGTACTTC
.	TRBJ2-5	.	TRBV27	CASSLSPWLRETQYF	TGTGCCAGCAGTTTATCCCCCTGGTTAAGAGAGACCCAGTACTTC
TRBD1	TRBJ2-3	few	TRBV9	CASSLDRGKDTQYF	TGTGCCAGCAGCCTGGACAGGGGCAAGGATACGCAGTATTTT
TRBD1	TRBJ2-5	.	TRBV11-2	CASSPGQGDGETQYF	TGTGCCAGCAGCCCGGGACAGGGAGATGGAGAGACCCAGTACTTC
.	TRBJ2-3	many	TRBV10-2	CASSESSNVDTQYF	TGCGCCAGCAGTGAGTCTTCGAATGTAGATACGCAGTATTTT
.	TRBJ1-1	.	TRBV4-2	CASSQSAGLRSNTEAFF	TGTGCCAGCAGCCAGAGCGCGGGGCTTAGGTCAAACACTGAAGCTTTCTTT
.	TRBJ2-3	.	TRBV6-1	CASSELVGDSTDTQYF	TGTGCCAGCAGCGAGCTAGTTGGGGATAGCACAGATACGCAGTATTTT
.	TRBJ2-7	many	TRBV7-9	CASQLVGEQYF	TGTGCCAGCCAACTCGTGGGCGAGCAGTACTTC
TRBD1	TRBJ2-2	few	TRBV5-1	CASSSSDLGTGLYSNTGELFF	TGCGCCAGCAGCTCCTCAGATCTTGGGACAGGGCTTTATTCGAACACCGGGGAGCTGTTTTTT
TRBD1	TRBJ1-1	many	TRBV12-3/TRBV12-4	CASSLGQGLTEAFF	TGTGCCAGCAGTTTGGGACAGGGGCTTACTGAAGCTTTCTTT
TRBD1	TRBJ2-7	many	TRBV4-3	CASSPATGDRPYEQYF	TGCGCCAGCAGCCCGGCGACCGGGGACAGACCCTACGAGCAGTACTTC
.	TRBJ2-7	few	TRBV7-6	CASSSEDGYEQYF	TGTGCCAGCAGCTCTGAGGACGGCTACGAGCAGTACTTC
TRBD1	TRBJ2-6	few	TRBV19	CASSIDWDRGKDGANVLTF	TGTGCCAGTAGTATAGACTGGGACAGGGGCAAAGATGGGGCCAACGTCCTGACTTTC
.	TRBJ1-2	.	TRBV6-2/TRBV6-3	CASSYIPKEGYTF	TGTGCCAGCAGTTATATCCCAAAAGAGGGCTACACCTTC
TRBD1	TRBJ1-5	many	TRBV27	CASSLGGGNQPQHF	TGTGCCAGCAGCTTAGGGGGCGGCAATCAGCCCCAGCATTTT
TRBD1	TRBJ1-1	few	TRBV6-1	CASSKQGTQAFF	TGTGCCAGCAGTAAACAGGGGACTCAAGCTTTCTTT
TRBD1	TRBJ1-1	.	TRBV20-1	CSASGTENTEAFF	TGCAGTGCCTCCGGGACAGAGAACACTGAAGCTTTCTTT
.	TRBJ1-1	.	TRBV10-3	CVISETGSNTEAFF	TGTGTCATCAGTGAAACAGGCTCTAACACTGAAGCTTTCTTT
TRBD1	TRBJ1-2	few	TRBV5-4	CASSVGTGLNYGYTF	TGTGCCAGCAGCGTGGGGACAGGGCTAAATTATGGCTACACCTTC
.	TRBJ1-2	few	TRBV20-1	CSATRGQRNYGYTF	TGCAGTGCCACCCGAGGACAGAGAAACTATGGCTACACCTTC
.	TRBJ2-7	many	TRBV4-1	CASSPPQQYF	TGCGCCAGCAGCCCGCCCCAGCAGTACTTC
TRBD2	TRBJ2-1	many	TRBV5-6	CASSTISGASYNEQFF	TGTGCCAGCAGCACGATAAGCGGGGCCTCCTACAATGAGCAGTTCTTC
TRBD2	TRBJ2-3	.	TRBV12-3/TRBV12-4	CASLGVAGVATDTQYF	TGTGCCAGCCTGGGGGTAGCGGGGGTTGCCACAGATACGCAGTATTTT
TRBD2	TRBJ2-7	.	TRBV5-3	CASRTPGGTYEQYF	TGTGCCAGCAGAACCCCCGGGGGGACTTACGAGCAGTACTTC
TRBD2	TRBJ2-3	many	TRBV12-3/TRBV12-4	CASNPSLGGAYDTQYF	TGTGCCAGCAACCCTTCTCTCGGGGGGGCCTACGATACGCAGTATTTT
.	TRBJ2-1	few	TRBV4-3	CASSQQTLSGHEQFF	TGCGCCAGCAGCCAACAGACACTCAGCGGGCATGAGCAGTTCTTC
.	TRBJ2-4	many	TRBV12-3/TRBV12-4	CASSPGGESSKNIQYF	TGTGCCAGCAGTCCCGGCGGGGAGTCGTCCAAAAACATTCAGTACTTC
.	TRBJ2-7	.	TRBV27	CASSFPGYRHEQYF	TGTGCCAGCAGTTTCCCGGGGTATAGGCACGAGCAGTACTTC
.	TRBJ2-7	few	TRBV4-1	CASSLMAGSYEQYF	TGCGCCAGCAGCCTGATGGCGGGGAGCTACGAGCAGTACTTC
.	TRBJ2-7	.	TRBV11-3	CASRGPTPPYEQYF	TGTGCCAGCCGGGGCCCCACCCCTCCCTACGAGCAGTACTTC
.	TRBJ2-1	.	TRBV30	CAWSDPRDYNEQFF	TGTGCCTGGAGCGATCCCCGGGACTACAATGAGCAGTTCTTC
TRBD2	TRBJ2-7	.	TRBV7-2	CASSSPGLAGHYEQYF	TGTGCCAGCAGTTCCCCCGGACTAGCGGGGCACTACGAGCAGTACTTC
TRBD2	TRBJ2-1	many	TRBV7-6	CASNPSGHPDEQFF	TGTGCCAGCAACCCTAGCGGGCACCCGGATGAGCAGTTCTTC
TRBD2	TRBJ2-3	.	TRBV12-3/TRBV12-4	CASNSQAGSTDTQYF	TGTGCCAGCAACTCACAAGCGGGGAGCACAGATACGCAGTATTTT
.	TRBJ1-1	.	TRBV6-1	CASSEDRSMNTEAFF	TGTGCCAGCAGTGAAGATCGCAGCATGAACACTGAAGCTTTCTTT
.	TRBJ1-4	.	TRBV9	CASSGSSGVGTNEKLFF	TGTGCCAGCAGCGGGTCCAGTGGGGTCGGAACTAATGAAAAACTGTTTTTT
.	TRBJ2-2	.	TRBV9	CASSVGDTDTGELFF	TGTGCCAGCAGCGTAGGAGACACAGACACCGGGGAGCTGTTTTTT
.	TRBJ2-6	.	TRBV11-2	CASSLVTGTREAGANVLTF	TGTGCCAGCAGCTTGGTGACCGGGACACGGGAAGCTGGGGCCAACGTCCTGACTTTC
.	TRBJ2-1	.	TRBV29-1	CSVTNLDIPYNEQFF	TGCAGCGTCACGAACTTGGACATACCCTACAATGAGCAGTTCTTC